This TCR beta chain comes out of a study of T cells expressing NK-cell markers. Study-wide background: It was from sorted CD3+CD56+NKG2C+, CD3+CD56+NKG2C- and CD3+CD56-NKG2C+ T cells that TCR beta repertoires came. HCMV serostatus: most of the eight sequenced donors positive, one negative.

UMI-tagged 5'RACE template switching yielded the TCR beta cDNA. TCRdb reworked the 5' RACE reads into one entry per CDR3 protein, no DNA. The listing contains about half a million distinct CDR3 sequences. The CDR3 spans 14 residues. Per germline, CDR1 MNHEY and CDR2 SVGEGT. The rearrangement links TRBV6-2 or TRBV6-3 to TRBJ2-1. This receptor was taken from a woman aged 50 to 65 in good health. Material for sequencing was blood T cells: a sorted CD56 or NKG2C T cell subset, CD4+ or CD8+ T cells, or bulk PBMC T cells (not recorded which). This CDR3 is CATLGRSSYNEQFF.